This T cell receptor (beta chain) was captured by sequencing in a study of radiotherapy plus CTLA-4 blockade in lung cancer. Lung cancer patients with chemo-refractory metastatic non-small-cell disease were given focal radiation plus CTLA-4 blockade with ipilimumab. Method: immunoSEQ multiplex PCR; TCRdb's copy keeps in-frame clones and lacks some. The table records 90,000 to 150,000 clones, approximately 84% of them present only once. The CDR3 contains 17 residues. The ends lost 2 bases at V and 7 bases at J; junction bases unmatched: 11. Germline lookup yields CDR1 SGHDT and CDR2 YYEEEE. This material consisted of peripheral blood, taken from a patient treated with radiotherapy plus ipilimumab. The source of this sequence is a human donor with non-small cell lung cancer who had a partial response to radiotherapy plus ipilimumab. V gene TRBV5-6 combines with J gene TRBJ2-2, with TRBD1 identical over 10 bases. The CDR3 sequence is CASSFLRDRGIIGELFF. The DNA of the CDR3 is TGTGCCAGCAGCTTCCTCCGGGACAGGGGAATCATCGGGGAGCTGTTTTTT.